These 21 T cell receptor beta chains share one sample of origin, sequenced in a study of shared clonotypes between healthy human individuals. This table comes from immunoSEQ multiplex PCR, and its TCRdb copy is limited to in-frame clones, with some not included. The repertoire consists of some 2,500,000 clones, with 93% occurring once and the leading ten covering 0.36%. Material for sequencing was naive CD4+ T cells from PBMCs. The subset is: CD45RA+ positively selected. The receptors were sampled from a man between 18 and 29 years old in good health. Some clones in this sample may be carry-over from other donors' samples.

This clone occurred once. In the same sample, other DNA sequences code for this CDR3. The V call is TRBV6-5, the J call TRBJ2-1, with unresolved D. Trimming left V 0 bases short and J 4 bases short, with 7 bases between. This CDR3 region has 14 residues. CDR1 is MNHEY, CDR2 SVGAGI, per germline. CDR3 in amino acids: CASSYSGQYNEQFF. For the CDR3, the DNA is TGTGCCAGCAGTTACTCTGGGCAATACAATGAGCAGTTCTTC.

The rearrangement joins TRBV7-9 to TRBJ1-1, with D possibly TRBD1 on 6 matching bases. This CDR3 is 14 amino acids long. Germline V gene lookup returns CDR1 SEHNR and CDR2 FQNEAQ (reference sequence). V was shortened by 3 bases and J by 7 bases, with 15 bases between the two germline ends. This chain's CDR3 is CASSFAGAVVEAFF. The CDR3, as DNA: TGTGCCAGCAGCTTCGCGGGGGCAGTAGTTGAAGCTTTCTTT.

The V and J genes are TRBV6-5 and TRBJ2-7, with no clear D. The CDR3 is 13 residues long. The germline gives CDR1 MNHEY, CDR2 SVGAGI. Trimming shortened V by 4 bases and J by 5 bases, and 12 bases separated the two germline ends. The DNA for the CDR3 is TGTGCCAGCAGTTCCAGGCCAGTGGACGAGCAGTACTTC. Protein sequence: CASSSRPVDEQYF.

The rearrangement links TRBV27 to TRBJ2-4; D unresolved. This CDR3 comprises 15 residues. V lost 6 bases to trimming and J lost 7 bases, with 19 bases between them. CDR1 and CDR2 from the germline V gene are MNHEY and SMNVEV (reference sequence). CDR3 in DNA: TGTGCCAGCAGCCTACTGACCGCCCAAGGGAACATTCAGTACTTC. Translated, it gives CASSLLTAQGNIQYF.

The chain carries TRBV29-1 and TRBJ2-1; TRBD2 agrees at 9 bases. The germline V gene encodes CDR1 SQVTM and CDR2 ANQGSEA. The CDR3 spans 14 residues. With 8 bases clipped from V and 9 bases from J, the junction kept 14 bases outside the gene matches. DNA of the CDR3: TGCAGCACGGGGCCGCGGGAGGGAACCTTTGAGCAGTTCTTC. Protein: CSTGPREGTFEQFF.

This sequence joins TRBV28 and TRBJ1-4, with a tentative D call TRBD1 (6 bases). V lost 7 bases and J lost 4, with 16 bases in between. The CDR3 has 15 residues. Germline values: CDR1 MDHEN, CDR2 SYDVKM. In DNA, the CDR3 is TGTGCCAGCACTCCCTCAGGGGCGGGTAATGAAAAACTGTTTTTT. Translation: CASTPSGAGNEKLFF.

The chain combines TRBV30 with TRBJ2-1; TRBD2 aligns across 12 bases. The CDR3 covers 12 residues. Germline values: CDR1 GTSNPN, CDR2 SVGIG (reference sequence). Losses at the gene ends were 7 bases for V and 9 bases for J; bases not matched to a gene: 4. CDR3 loop: CAFRLAGVEQFF. DNA of the CDR3: TGTGCCTTCCGACTAGCGGGAGTTGAGCAGTTCTTC.

This chain connects TRBV11-2 to TRBJ2-7, with 8 nucleotides matching TRBD2. Germline-derived CDR1 and CDR2 are SGHAT and FQNNGV. V lost 3 bases to trimming and J lost 5 bases; unmatched junction nucleotides: 6. The CDR3 runs to 14 residues. DNA for the CDR3: TGTGCCAGCAGCTTGGGGACTAGAATCCACGAGCAGTACTTC. Residues: CASSLGTRIHEQYF.

This chain uses TRBV11-3 with TRBJ2-1, with 15 bases fitting TRBD2. Germline V gene sequence: CDR1 SGHNT, CDR2 YENEEA. The CDR3 length is 16 residues. Losses at the gene ends were 5 bases for V and 7 bases for J; bases not matched to a gene: 6. The CDR3 reads CASSPGLAGGKNEQFF. CDR3 DNA: TGTGCCAGCAGCCCCGGACTAGCGGGAGGGAAGAATGAGCAGTTCTTC.

The V call is TRBV28, the J call TRBJ2-6; TRBD2 aligns across 12 bases. V was clipped by 4 bases and J by 0 bases; unmatched bases: 10. CDR1 MDHEN and CDR2 SYDVKM come from the germline V gene. The CDR3 extends over 20 amino acids. This CDR3 is CASSSNGLAGPSSGANVLTF. CDR3 in DNA: TGTGCCAGCAGTTCAAATGGACTAGCGGGGCCAAGCTCTGGGGCCAACGTCCTGACTTTC.

In this sample, this clone turned up a few times. Other DNA sequences within the sample encode an identical CDR3. The chain joins TRBV28 to TRBJ1-2; 8 positions match TRBD1. The J segment lost 6 bases and the V segment lost 6 bases, leaving 6 bases of the junction unmatched. Germline V lookup: CDR1 MDHEN, CDR2 SYDVKM. This CDR3 has 13 amino acids. The CDR3 loop reads CASSLTGGNGYTF. Here the CDR3 DNA reads TGTGCCAGCAGCCTCACAGGGGGTAATGGCTACACCTTC.

CDR3 nucleotide sequence: TGTGCCAGCAGTCGACGGGACAGGGGCAGAACCTTC. It codes for CASSRRDRGRTF. V and J are TRBV28 and TRBJ1-2, with TRBD1 identical over 10 bases. Trimming took 5 bases from V and 14 from J; bases not matched to a gene: 8. The CDR3 extends over 12 amino acids. Per germline, CDR1 MDHEN and CDR2 SYDVKM.

This clone is a singleton in its sample. The chain is built from TRBV23-1 and TRBJ1-5; D perhaps matches TRBD1 (6 bases). TRBV23-1 falls under the ORF class, with uncertain function. Between the trimmed V and J ends, which lost 6 bases and 2 bases, there was a span of 17 bases. The CDR3 extends over 16 amino acids. Here the CDR3 reads CASSPGGGGGNQPQHF. Here the CDR3 DNA reads TGCGCCAGCAGCCCGGGAGGGGGAGGGGGCAATCAGCCCCAGCATTTT.

About this clone itself: Other DNA sequences of this sample code for an identical CDR3. J is TRBJ2-1 and V is TRBV18; TRBD2 matches 13 bases. The CDR3 is made up of 16 amino acids. J gave up 1 base and V 6 bases, and 3 bases lay outside the gene matches. CDR1 KGHSH and CDR2 LQKENI come from the germline V gene. This chain's CDR3 is CASSPGLAGSYNEQFF. For the CDR3, the DNA is TGTGCCAGCTCGCCGGGACTAGCGGGGTCCTACAATGAGCAGTTCTTC.

This chain connects TRBV29-1 to TRBJ2-2; D possibly corresponds to TRBD1 (6 bases). Germline-derived CDR1 and CDR2 are SQVTM and ANQGSEA. The CDR3 totals 13 residues. The V end was cut by 6 bases, the J end by 8 bases, with 16 bases between. The CDR3 loop reads CSVLYRVSGELFF. DNA for the CDR3: TGCAGCGTCCTATACAGGGTGTCAGGGGAGCTGTTTTTT.

This clone came up once. This chain joins TRBV7-9 and TRBJ2-7; D uncertain. V dropped 2 bases and J dropped 3 bases, with 8 bases sitting between them. CDR3 length equals 13 residues. The germline gives CDR1 SEHNR, CDR2 FQNEAQ (reference sequence). The CDR3 coding sequence is TGTGCCAGCAGCTTAACGGCCTACTACGAGCAGTACTTC. Translated: CASSLTAYYEQYF.

The J gene is TRBJ2-4, the V gene TRBV29-1; D perhaps matches TRBD1 (5 bases). Deletions cut 3 bases from V and 3 bases from J, with 9 bases between. CDR3 length: 13 residues. Germline V gene lookup returns CDR1 SQVTM and CDR2 ANQGSEA. The CDR3 sequence: CSVDPGLKNIQYF. Written as DNA, the CDR3 is TGCAGCGTTGATCCAGGGCTCAAAAACATTCAGTACTTC.

V is TRBV5-1 and J is TRBJ1-2; D unclear. In germline, CDR1 is SGHRS, CDR2 YFSETQ. V lost 1 base and J lost 7, with 23 bases in between. This CDR3 is 17 amino acids long. CDR3 region: CASSLTPERSSYGGYTF. The CDR3 nucleotides are TGCGCCAGCAGCTTGACGCCCGAAAGGTCGAGCTATGGTGGCTACACCTTC. Together with reference TRBV5-1 and TRBJ1-2, the CDR3 gives the full variable domain: KAGVTQTPRYLIKTRGQQVTLSCSPISGHRSVSWYQQTPGQGLQFLFEYFSETQRNKGNFPGRFSGRQFSNSRSEMNVSTLELGDSALYLCASSLTPERSSYGGYTFGSGTRLTVV.

The chain combines TRBV10-3 with TRBJ2-1; TRBD1 agrees at 11 bases. The CDR3 covers 15 residues. After removal of 6 bases from V and 7 bases from J, the junction contained 8 bases not matched to a gene. Germline CDR1 is ENHRY and CDR2 is SYGVKD. The CDR3 DNA is TGTGCCATCAGGAGGGGACAGGGGGTGTTAAATGAGCAGTTCTTC. Translated: CAIRRGQGVLNEQFF.

In its sample, this clone was seen once. Additional DNA sequences in this sample encode the identical CDR3. The CDR3, as DNA: TGCGCCAGCAGCTTAACCCCAGCCTACGAGCAGTACTTC. It is translated as CASSLTPAYEQYF. The chain recombines TRBV5-1 with TRBJ2-7; D call uncertain. Trimming took off 2 bases at V and 2 bases at J, with 8 bases between the two ends. The CDR3 contains 13 residues. CDR1 and CDR2 from the germline V gene are SGHRS and YFSETQ.

This chain joins TRBV7-2 and TRBJ2-7; D not resolved. V lost 1 base to trimming and J lost 0 bases, with 7 bases between them. CDR3 length equals 14 residues. Germline assignment: CDR1 SGHTA and CDR2 FQGNSA. The CDR3 DNA reads as TGTGCCAGCAGCTTAGGAACAGCCTCCTACGAGCAGTACTTC. Translated: CASSLGTASYEQYF.